This TCR beta chain was found in a study of blood T cell repertoires in COVID-19. Only one count was recorded for this clone. The CDR3 consists of 17 residues. From germline, CDR1 is SQVTM and CDR2 ANQGSEA. V lost 4 bases to trimming and J lost 4 bases; unmatched junction nucleotides: 8. Libraries were prepared by immunoSEQ multiplex PCR; TCRdb keeps only in-frame clonotypes and omits some of them. The sample consists of roughly 180,000 clones, approximately 82% of them appearing once. The chain recombines TRBV29-1 with TRBJ2-1; the match to TRBD2 covers 15 bases. What was sequenced was PBMCs or T cells enriched from blood (not recorded which). The TCR was taken from a man in his 60s who had recovered from COVID-19. CDR3 coding DNA: TGCAGCGTTGGGGGGTCCGGGACTAGCGGGAGGTACAATGAGCAGTTCTTC. Protein product: CSVGGSGTSGRYNEQFF.